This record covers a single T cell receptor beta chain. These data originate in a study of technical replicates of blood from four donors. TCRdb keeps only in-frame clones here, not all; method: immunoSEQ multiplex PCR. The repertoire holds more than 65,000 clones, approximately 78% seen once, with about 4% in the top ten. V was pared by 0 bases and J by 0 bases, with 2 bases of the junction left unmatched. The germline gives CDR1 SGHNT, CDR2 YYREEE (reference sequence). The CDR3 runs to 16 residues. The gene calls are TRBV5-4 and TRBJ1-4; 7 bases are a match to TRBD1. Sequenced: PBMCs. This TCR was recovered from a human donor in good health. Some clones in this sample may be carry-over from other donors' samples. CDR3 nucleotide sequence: TGTGCCAGCAGCTTGGGAGGGACAGCAACTAATGAAAAACTGTTTTTT. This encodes CASSLGGTATNEKLFF.